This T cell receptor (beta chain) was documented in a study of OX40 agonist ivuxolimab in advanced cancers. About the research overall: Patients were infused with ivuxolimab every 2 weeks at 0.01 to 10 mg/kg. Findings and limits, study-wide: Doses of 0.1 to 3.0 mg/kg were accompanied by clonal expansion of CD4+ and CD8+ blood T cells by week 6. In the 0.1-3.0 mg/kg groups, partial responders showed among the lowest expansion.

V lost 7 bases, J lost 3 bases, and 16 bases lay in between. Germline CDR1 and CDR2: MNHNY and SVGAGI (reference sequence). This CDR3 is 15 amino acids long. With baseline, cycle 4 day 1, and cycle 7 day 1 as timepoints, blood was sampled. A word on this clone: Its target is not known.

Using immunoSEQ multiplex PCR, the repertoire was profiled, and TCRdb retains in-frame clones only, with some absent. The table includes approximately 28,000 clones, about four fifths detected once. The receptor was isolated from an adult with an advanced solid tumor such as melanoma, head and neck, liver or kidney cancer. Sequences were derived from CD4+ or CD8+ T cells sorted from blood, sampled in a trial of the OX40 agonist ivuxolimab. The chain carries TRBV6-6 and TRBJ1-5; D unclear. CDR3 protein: CASTSPDGLNQPQHF. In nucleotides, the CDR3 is TGTGCCAGCACCTCCCCGGACGGACTCAATCAGCCCCAGCATTTT.